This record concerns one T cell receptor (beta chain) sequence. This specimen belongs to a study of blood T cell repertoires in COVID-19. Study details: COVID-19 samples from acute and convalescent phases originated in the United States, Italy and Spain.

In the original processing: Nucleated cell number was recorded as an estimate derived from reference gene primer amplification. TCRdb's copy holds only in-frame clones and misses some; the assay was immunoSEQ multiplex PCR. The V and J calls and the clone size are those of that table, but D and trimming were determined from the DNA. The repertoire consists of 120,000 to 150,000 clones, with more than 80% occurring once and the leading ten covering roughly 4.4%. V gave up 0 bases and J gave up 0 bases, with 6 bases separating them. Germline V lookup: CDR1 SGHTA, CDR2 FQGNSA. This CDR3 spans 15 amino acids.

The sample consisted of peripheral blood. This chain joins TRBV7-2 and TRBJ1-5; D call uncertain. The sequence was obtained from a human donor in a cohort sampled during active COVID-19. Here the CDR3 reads CASSLAQPSNQPQHF. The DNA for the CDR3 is TGTGCCAGCAGCTTAGCACAGCCTAGCAATCAGCCCCAGCATTTT.